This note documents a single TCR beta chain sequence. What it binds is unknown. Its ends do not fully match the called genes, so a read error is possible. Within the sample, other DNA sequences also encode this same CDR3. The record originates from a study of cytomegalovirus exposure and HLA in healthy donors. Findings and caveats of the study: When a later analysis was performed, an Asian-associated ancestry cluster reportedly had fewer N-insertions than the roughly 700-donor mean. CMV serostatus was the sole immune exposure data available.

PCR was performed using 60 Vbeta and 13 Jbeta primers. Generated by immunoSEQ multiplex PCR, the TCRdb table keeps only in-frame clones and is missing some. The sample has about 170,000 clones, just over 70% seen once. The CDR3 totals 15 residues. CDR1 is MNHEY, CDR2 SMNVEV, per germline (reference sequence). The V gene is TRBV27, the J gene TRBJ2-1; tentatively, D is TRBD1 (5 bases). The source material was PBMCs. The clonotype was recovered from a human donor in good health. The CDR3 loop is CASSMTAYPINEQFF. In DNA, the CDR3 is TGCGCCAGCAGTATGACAGCCTATCCGATTAATGAGCAGTTCTTC.